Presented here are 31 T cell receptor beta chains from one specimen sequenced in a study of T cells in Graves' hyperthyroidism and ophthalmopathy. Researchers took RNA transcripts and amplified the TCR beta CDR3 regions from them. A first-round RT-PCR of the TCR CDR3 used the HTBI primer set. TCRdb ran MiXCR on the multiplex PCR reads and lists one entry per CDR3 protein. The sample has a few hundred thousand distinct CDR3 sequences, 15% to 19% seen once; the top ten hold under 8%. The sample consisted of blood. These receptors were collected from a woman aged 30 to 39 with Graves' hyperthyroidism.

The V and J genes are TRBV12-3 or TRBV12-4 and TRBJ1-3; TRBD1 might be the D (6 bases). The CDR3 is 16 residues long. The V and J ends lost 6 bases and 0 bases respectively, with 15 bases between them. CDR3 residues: CASSPLDRVSGNTIYF. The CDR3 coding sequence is TGTGCCAGCAGCCCCTTGGACAGAGTCTCTGGAAACACCATATATTTT.

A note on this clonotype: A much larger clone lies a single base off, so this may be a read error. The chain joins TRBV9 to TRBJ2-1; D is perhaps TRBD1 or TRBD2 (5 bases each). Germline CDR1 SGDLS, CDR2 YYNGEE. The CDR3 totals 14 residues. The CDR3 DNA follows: TGTGCCAGCAGCGCTACTCGAGGGGTCAATGGGCAGTTCTTC. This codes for CASSATRGVNGQFF.

This CDR3 is CASSWTGTITEAFF. For the CDR3, the DNA is TGTGCCAGCAGCTGGACCGGGACTATCACTGAAGCTTTCTTT. This chain connects TRBV5-4 to TRBJ1-1; weak D call: TRBD1 (5 bases). The CDR3 totals 14 residues. Looked up from germline, CDR1 is SGHNT and CDR2 is YYREEE (reference sequence). V was cut by 3 bases and J by 4 bases, with 13 bases left in between.

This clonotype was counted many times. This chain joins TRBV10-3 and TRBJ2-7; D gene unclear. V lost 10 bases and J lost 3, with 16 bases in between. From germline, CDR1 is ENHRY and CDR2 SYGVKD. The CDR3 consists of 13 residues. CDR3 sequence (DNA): TGTGCCAGCACCCGGGCAGACCTCTACGAGCAGTACTTC. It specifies CASTRADLYEQYF.

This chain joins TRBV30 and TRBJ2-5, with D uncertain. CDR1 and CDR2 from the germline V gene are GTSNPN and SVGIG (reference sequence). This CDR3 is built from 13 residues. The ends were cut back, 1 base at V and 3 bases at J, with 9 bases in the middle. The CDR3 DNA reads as TGTGCCTGGAGTGGGGCCACAGAAGAGACCCAGTACTTC. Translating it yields CAWSGATEETQYF.

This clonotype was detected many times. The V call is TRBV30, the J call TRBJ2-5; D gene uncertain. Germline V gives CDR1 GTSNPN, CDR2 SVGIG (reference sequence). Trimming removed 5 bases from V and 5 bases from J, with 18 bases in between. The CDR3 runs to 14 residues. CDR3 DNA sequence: TGTGCCTGGGTCCTTGGTAGTCCGACGGAGACCCAGTACTTC. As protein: CAWVLGSPTETQYF.

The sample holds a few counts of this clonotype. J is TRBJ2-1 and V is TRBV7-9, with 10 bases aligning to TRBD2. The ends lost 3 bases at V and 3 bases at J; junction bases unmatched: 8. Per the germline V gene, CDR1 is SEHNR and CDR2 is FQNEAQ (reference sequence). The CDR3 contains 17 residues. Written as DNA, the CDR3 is TGTGCCAGCAGCTTGGCGCGGGGACTAGCGTTCTACAATGAGCAGTTCTTC. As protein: CASSLARGLAFYNEQFF.

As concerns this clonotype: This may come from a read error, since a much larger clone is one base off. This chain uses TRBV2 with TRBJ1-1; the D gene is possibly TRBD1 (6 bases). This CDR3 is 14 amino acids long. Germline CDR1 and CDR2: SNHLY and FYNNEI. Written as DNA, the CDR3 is TGTGCCAGCAGTAGACAGGATATGAACGCTGAAGCTTTCTTT. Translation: CASSRQDMNAEAFF.

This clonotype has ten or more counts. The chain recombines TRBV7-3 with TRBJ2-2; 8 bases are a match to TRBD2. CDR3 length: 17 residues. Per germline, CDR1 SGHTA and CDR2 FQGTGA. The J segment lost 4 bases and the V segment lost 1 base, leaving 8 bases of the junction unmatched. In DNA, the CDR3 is TGTGCCAGCAGCTTAAATGGCCGGGAGGGCCCCACCGGGGAGCTGTTTTTT. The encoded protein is CASSLNGREGPTGELFF.

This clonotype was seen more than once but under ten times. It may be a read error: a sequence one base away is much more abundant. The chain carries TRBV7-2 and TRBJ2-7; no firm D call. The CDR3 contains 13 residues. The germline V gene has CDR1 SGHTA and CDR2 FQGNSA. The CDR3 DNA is TGTGCCGGCAGCACCGGCCTGGGCAACGAGCAGTACTTC. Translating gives CAGSTGLGNEQYF.

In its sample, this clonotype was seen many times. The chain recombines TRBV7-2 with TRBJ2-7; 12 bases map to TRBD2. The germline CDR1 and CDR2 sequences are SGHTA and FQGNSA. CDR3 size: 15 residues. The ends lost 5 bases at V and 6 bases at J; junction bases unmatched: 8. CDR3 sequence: CASSLLAGGPSEQYF. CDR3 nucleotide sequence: TGTGCCAGCAGCCTCCTAGCGGGAGGGCCCTCCGAGCAGTACTTC. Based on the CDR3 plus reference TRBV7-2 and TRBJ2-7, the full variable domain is GAGVSQSPSNKVTEKGKDVELRCDPISGHTALYWYRQSLGQGLEFLIYFQGNSAPDKSGLPSDRFSAERTGGSVSTLTIQRTQQEDSAVYLCASSLLAGGPSEQYFGPGTRLTVT.

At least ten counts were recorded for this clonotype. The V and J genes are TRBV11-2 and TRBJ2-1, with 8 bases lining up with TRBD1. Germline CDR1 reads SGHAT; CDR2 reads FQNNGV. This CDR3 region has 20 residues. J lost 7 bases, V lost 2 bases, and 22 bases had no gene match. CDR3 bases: TGTGCCAGCAGCTTAACGCCGGGAACAGAGACAGGGGTTGGAGGAAATGAGCAGTTCTTC. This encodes CASSLTPGTETGVGGNEQFF. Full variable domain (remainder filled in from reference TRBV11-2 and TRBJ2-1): EAGVAQSPRYKIIEKRQSVAFWCNPISGHATLYWYQQILGQGPKLLIQFQNNGVVDDSQLPKDRFSAERLKGVDSTLKIQPAKLEDSAVYLCASSLTPGTETGVGGNEQFFGPGTRLTVL.

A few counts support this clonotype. This CDR3 is CASSQGGTGIYEQYF. The CDR3 DNA follows: TGTGCCAGCAGCCAAGGAGGGACAGGGATCTACGAGCAGTACTTC. This chain connects TRBV3-1 to TRBJ2-7; 9 nucleotides agree with TRBD1. CDR1 is LGHDT and CDR2 is YNNKEL in the germline V gene (reference sequence). The CDR3 totals 15 residues. The V segment lost 1 base and the J segment 3 bases; nucleotides outside the gene matches: 4.

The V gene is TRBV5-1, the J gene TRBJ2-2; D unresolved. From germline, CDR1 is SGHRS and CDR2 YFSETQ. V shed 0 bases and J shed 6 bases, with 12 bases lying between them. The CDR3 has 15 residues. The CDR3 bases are TGCGCCAGCAGCTTGGGGACCCCTGGGCCCGGGGAGCTGTTTTTT. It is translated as CASSLGTPGPGELFF.

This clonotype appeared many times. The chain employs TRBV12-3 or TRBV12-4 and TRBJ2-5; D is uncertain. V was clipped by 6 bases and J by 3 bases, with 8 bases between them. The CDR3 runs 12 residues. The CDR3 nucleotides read TGTGCCAGCAGCGTGACAAAAGAGACCCAGTACTTC. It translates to CASSVTKETQYF.

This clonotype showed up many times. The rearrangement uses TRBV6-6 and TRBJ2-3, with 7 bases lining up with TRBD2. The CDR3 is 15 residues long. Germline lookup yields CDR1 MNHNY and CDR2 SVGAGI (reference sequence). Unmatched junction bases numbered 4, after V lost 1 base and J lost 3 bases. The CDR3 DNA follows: TGTGCCAGCAGTTACTTAGGGGAGGGGACAGATACGCAGTATTTT. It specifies CASSYLGEGTDTQYF.

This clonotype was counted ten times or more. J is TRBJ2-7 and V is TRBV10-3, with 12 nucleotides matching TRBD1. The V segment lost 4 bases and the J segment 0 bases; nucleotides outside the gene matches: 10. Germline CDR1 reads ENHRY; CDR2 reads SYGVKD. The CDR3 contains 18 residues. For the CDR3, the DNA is TGTGCCATCAGTGGCGGGACAGGGGGCGAGAAGCCCTCCTACGAGCAGTACTTC. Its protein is CAISGGTGGEKPSYEQYF.

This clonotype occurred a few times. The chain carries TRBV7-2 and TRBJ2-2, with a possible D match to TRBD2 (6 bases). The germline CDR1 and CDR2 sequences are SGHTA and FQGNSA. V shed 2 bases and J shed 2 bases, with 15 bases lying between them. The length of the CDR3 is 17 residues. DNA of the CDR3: TGTGCCAGCAGCTTAAAACCAGGGACTCCAAACACCGGGGAGCTGTTTTTT. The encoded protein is CASSLKPGTPNTGELFF.

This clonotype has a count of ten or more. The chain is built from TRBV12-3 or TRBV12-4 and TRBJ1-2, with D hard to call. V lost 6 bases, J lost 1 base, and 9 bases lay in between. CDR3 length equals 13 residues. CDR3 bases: TGTGCCAGCAGCGAGGACCGTAACTATGGCTACACCTTC. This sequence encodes CASSEDRNYGYTF.

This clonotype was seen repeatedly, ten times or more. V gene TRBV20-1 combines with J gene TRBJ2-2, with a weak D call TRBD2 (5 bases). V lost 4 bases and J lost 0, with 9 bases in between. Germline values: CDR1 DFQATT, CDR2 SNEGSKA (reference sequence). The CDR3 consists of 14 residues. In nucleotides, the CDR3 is TGCAGTGCTACCCGGGATTCGAACACCGGGGAGCTGTTTTTT. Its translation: CSATRDSNTGELFF.

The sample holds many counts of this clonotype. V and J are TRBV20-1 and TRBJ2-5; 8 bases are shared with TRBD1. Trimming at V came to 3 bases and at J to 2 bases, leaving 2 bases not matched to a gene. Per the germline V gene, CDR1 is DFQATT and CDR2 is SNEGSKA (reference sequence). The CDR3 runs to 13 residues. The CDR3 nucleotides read TGCAGTGCTAGGGACAGGGAGCAAGAGACCCAGTACTTC. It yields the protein CSARDREQETQYF.

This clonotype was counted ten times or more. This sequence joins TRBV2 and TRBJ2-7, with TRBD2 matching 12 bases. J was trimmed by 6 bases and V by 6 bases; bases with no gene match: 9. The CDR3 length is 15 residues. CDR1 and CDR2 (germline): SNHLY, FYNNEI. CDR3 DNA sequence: TGTGCCAGCAGGCCGAGACTAGCGGGAGCAATCGAGCAGTACTTC. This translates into CASRPRLAGAIEQYF. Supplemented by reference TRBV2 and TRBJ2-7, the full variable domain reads EPEVTQTPSHQVTQMGQEVILRCVPISNHLYFYWYRQILGQKVEFLVSFYNNEISEKSEIFDDQFSVERPDGSNFTLKIRSTKLEDSAMYFCASRPRLAGAIEQYFGPGTRLTVT.

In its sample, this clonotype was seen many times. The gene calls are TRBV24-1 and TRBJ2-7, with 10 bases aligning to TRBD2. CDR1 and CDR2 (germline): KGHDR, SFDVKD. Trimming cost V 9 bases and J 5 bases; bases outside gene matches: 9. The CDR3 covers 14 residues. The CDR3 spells CATPSWLAGDEQYF. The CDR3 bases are TGTGCCACCCCTTCTTGGCTAGCGGGAGACGAGCAGTACTTC.

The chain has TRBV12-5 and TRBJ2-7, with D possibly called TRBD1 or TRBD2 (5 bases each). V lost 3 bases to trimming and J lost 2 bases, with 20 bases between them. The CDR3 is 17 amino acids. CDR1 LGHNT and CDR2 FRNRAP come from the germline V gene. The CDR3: CASGFSGWGRSAYEQYF. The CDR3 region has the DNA TGTGCTAGTGGTTTTTCGGGTTGGGGACGTTCTGCCTACGAGCAGTACTTC.

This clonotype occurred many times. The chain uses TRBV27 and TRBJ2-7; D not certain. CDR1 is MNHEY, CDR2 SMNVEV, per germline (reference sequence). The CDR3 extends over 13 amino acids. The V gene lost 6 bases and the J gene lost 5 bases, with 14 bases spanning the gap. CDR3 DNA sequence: TGTGCCAGCAGCATACGGAGTTATAACGAGCAGTACTTC. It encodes CASSIRSYNEQYF.

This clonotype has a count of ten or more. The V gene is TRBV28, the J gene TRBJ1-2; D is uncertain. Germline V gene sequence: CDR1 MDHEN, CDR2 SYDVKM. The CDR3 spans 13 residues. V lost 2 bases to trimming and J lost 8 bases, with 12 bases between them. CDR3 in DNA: TGTGCCAGCAGTTTAGGAGGGCTGAGAGGCTACACCTTC. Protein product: CASSLGGLRGYTF.

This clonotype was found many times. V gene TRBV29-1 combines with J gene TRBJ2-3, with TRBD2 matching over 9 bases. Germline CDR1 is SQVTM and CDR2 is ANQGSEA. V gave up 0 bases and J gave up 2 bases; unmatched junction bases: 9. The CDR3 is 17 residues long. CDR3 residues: CSVEDSRLAELTDTQYF. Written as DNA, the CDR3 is TGCAGCGTTGAAGATAGTCGACTAGCGGAACTCACAGATACGCAGTATTTT.

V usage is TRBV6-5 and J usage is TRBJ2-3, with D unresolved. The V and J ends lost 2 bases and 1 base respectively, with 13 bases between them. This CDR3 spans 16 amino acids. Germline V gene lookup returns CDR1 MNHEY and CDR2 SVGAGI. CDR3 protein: CASSYAADPRTDTQYF. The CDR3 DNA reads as TGTGCCAGCAGTTACGCAGCAGACCCTCGCACAGATACGCAGTATTTT.

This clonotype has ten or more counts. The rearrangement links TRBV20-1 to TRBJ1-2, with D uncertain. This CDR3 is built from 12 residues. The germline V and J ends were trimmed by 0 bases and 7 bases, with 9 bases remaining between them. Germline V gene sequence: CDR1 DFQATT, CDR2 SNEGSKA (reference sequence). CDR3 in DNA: TGCAGTGCTAGAGAACTACAGCGTGGCTACACCTTC. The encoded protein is CSARELQRGYTF.

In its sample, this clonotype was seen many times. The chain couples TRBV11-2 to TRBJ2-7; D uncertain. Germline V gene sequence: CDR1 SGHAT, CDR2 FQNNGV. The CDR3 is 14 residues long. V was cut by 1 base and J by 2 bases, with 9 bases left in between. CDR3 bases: TGTGCCAGCAGCTTAGTAGACCCCGCCTACGAGCAGTACTTC. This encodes CASSLVDPAYEQYF.

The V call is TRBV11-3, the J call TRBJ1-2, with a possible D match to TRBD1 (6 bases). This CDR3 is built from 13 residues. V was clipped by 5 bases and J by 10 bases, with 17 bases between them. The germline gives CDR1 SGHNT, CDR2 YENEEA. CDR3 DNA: TGTGCCAGCAGCCAAAAGACAGGACACCTCTACACCTTC. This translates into CASSQKTGHLYTF. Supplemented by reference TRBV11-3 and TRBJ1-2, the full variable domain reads EAGVVQSPRYKIIEKKQPVAFWCNPISGHNTLYWYLQNLGQGPELLIRYENEEAVDDSQLPKDRFSAERLKGVDSTLKIQPAELGDSAVYLCASSQKTGHLYTFGSGTRLTVV.